This T cell receptor (beta chain) was sequenced in a study of CD8+CD57+ T cells in acquired aplastic anemia. The sequenced patients had an expansion of CD8+CD57+ cells seen by flow cytometry. The diagnosis in all patients was severe acquired aplastic anemia. This clonotype was observed a few times. One base away lies a much larger clone, so this may be a sequencing read error. TCR beta VDJ and CDR3 were profiled, and genomic DNA was the template. One entry per CDR3 protein results from TCRdb running MiXCR on the reads. The data contain around 50,000 distinct CDR3 sequences, roughly three fifths of them singletons. Germline-derived CDR1 and CDR2 are SNHLY and FYNNEI. Trimming removed 2 bases at V and 4 bases at J, with 14 bases between. The CDR3 has 15 residues.

Sequenced material: sorted CD4+, CD8+, or CD8+CD57+ T cells (not recorded which) from PBMCs. The chain employs TRBV2 and TRBJ1-1; tentative D call: TRBD1 (6 bases). This TCR derives from a human donor with aplastic anemia. DNA for the CDR3: TGTGCCAGCAGTGAACCGGGGGCGGGAGGCACTGAAGCTTTCTTT. This sequence encodes CASSEPGAGGTEAFF.